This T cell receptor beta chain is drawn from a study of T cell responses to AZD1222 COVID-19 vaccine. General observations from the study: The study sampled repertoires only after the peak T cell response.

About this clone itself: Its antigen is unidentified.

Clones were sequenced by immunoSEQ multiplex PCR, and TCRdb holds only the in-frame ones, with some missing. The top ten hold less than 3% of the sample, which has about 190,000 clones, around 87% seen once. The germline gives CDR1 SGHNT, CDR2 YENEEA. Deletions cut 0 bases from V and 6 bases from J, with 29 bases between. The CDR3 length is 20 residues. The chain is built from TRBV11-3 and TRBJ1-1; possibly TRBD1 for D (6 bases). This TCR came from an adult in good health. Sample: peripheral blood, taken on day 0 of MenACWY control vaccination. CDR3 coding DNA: TGTGCCAGCAGCTTAGATAGGGTACTAAGAGCTGGGGGCGAGAGGGCTGAAGCTTTCTTT. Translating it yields CASSLDRVLRAGGERAEAFF.